A single sample is the source of the 17 T cell receptor beta chains below, sequenced in a study of response to subunit inactivated influenza vaccine. MiXCR, run by TCRdb on the RT-PCR reads, gives a single entry per CDR3 protein. The table records 300,000 to 350,000 distinct CDR3 sequences, about 20% of them present only once. Sequences were derived from PBMCs from blood, sampled about 20 months after vaccination. All receptors come from a man aged 50-75 years who received an inactivated influenza vaccine.

The rearrangement links TRBV3-1 to TRBJ2-1, with D possibly matching TRBD2 (6 bases). Trimming stripped 0 bases from V and 0 bases from J, with 18 bases between. This CDR3 has 19 amino acids. CDR1 LGHDT and CDR2 YNNKEL come from the germline V gene (reference sequence). This CDR3 is CASSQEYGAGGLSYNEQFF. The CDR3, as DNA: TGTGCCAGCAGCCAAGAGTATGGGGCCGGAGGGCTCTCCTACAATGAGCAGTTCTTC.

This clonotype was observed at least ten times. CDR3 DNA sequence: TGTGCCAGCTCCAACGGACACTTCAATAATTCACCCCTCCACTTT. This translates into CASSNGHFNNSPLHF. The chain employs TRBV18 and TRBJ1-6, with D possibly matching TRBD1 (5 bases). Per germline, CDR1 KGHSH and CDR2 LQKENI. Trimming took off 6 bases at V and 5 bases at J, with 14 bases between the two ends. This CDR3 has 15 residues.

This clonotype appeared a few times. V is TRBV19 and J is TRBJ1-2; D ambiguous. CDR1 LNHDA and CDR2 SQIVND come from the germline V gene (reference sequence). The CDR3 spans 11 residues. V dropped 4 bases and J dropped 5 bases, with 5 bases sitting between them. The CDR3 protein is CASSNAYGYTF. CDR3 DNA sequence: TGTGCCAGTAGTAACGCTTATGGCTACACCTTC.

The V gene is TRBV18, the J gene TRBJ2-7; 7 bases agree with TRBD1. With V trimmed by 1 base and J by 5 bases, 8 bases remained unmatched. The CDR3 covers 15 residues. Germline V gene data show CDR1 as KGHSH and CDR2 as LQKENI. Here the CDR3 DNA reads TGTGCCAGCTCACCACGGTCAGGGGGAGCGAACGAGCAGTACTTC. Translated: CASSPRSGGANEQYF.

The table lists this clonotype with a few counts. V is TRBV20-1 and J is TRBJ2-5; D uncertain. V was cut by 5 bases and J by 2 bases, with 3 bases left in between. The CDR3 covers 10 residues. Germline CDR1 and CDR2: DFQATT and SNEGSKA (reference sequence). CDR3 protein: CSAGQETQYF. CDR3 nucleotide sequence: TGCAGTGCTGGGCAAGAGACCCAGTACTTC.

The CDR3 is CSADRQETQYF. CDR3 sequence (DNA): TGCAGCGCGGACAGGCAAGAGACCCAGTACTTC. V and J are TRBV29-1 and TRBJ2-5; 7 bases fit TRBD1. Germline-derived CDR1 and CDR2 are SQVTM and ANQGSEA. The CDR3 has 11 amino acids. V gave up 7 bases and J gave up 2 bases; unmatched junction bases: 1.

The V call is TRBV25-1, the J call TRBJ2-7; 7 positions match TRBD1. CDR1 MGHDK and CDR2 SYGVNS come from the germline V gene. CDR3 length equals 15 residues. The junction had 9 bases not matched to a gene; V was cut back by 3 bases and J by 4 bases. The DNA of the CDR3 is TGTGCCAGCAGTGAGGTAGGGGGCCCGGGGTACGAGCAGTACTTC. Protein: CASSEVGGPGYEQYF.

This clonotype was recorded at least ten times. The CDR3 DNA is TGTGCCAGCAGCTTTCCGGAGGGGATCTATGGCTACACCTTC. Translated: CASSFPEGIYGYTF. V is TRBV7-2 and J is TRBJ1-2; TRBD1 is a possible D gene (5 bases). The CDR3 is 14 amino acids. Germline CDR1 and CDR2: SGHTA and FQGNSA. Deletions cut 3 bases from V and 4 bases from J, with 12 bases between.

Only a few counts were recorded for this clonotype. The chain joins TRBV25-1 to TRBJ2-2; either TRBD1 or TRBD2 may fit D (5 bases each). Trimming stripped 2 bases from V and 5 bases from J, with 15 bases between. Germline V gene sequence: CDR1 MGHDK, CDR2 SYGVNS. The CDR3 extends over 16 amino acids. The CDR3 DNA is TGTGCCAGCAGTGAAACCGGGACCTCTTGGACCGGGGAGCTGTTTTTT. It is translated as CASSETGTSWTGELFF.

This clonotype turned up a few times. The chain links TRBV5-1 to TRBJ2-5, with 13 bases fitting TRBD2. Germline V gene sequence: CDR1 SGHRS, CDR2 YFSETQ. Trimming cost V 2 bases and J 2 bases; bases outside gene matches: 3. The CDR3 has 16 residues. For the CDR3, the DNA is TGCGCCAGCAGCTTCGGGACTAGCGGGAAACAAGAGACCCAGTACTTC. Translating it yields CASSFGTSGKQETQYF. The complete variable domain, with remaining parts taken from reference TRBV5-1 and TRBJ2-5, reads KAGVTQTPRYLIKTRGQQVTLSCSPISGHRSVSWYQQTPGQGLQFLFEYFSETQRNKGNFPGRFSGRQFSNSRSEMNVSTLELGDSALYLCASSFGTSGKQETQYFGPGTRLLVL.

This rearrangement joins TRBV6-2 or TRBV6-3 to TRBJ1-1; D remains unclear. V was shortened by 2 bases and J by 0 bases, with 16 bases between the two germline ends. Looked up from germline, CDR1 is MNHEY and CDR2 is SVGEGT. This CDR3 has 17 amino acids. CDR3 coding DNA: TGTGCCAGCAGTTACCCCTCCCGGCAGCCACTGAACACTGAAGCTTTCTTT. Translated, it gives CASSYPSRQPLNTEAFF.

This clonotype was recorded at least ten times. The V gene is TRBV11-2, the J gene TRBJ2-7; maybe TRBD1 (6 bases). This CDR3 spans 13 amino acids. Germline V gene lookup returns CDR1 SGHAT and CDR2 FQNNGV. The V and J ends lost 3 bases and 2 bases respectively, with 8 bases between them. CDR3 nucleotides: TGTGCCAGCAGCTTCGGACAGACCTACGAGCAGTACTTC. Protein: CASSFGQTYEQYF.

This clonotype came up many times. The V call is TRBV28, the J call TRBJ1-5; TRBD1 matches at 9 bases. There are 15 residues in the CDR3. Per germline, CDR1 MDHEN and CDR2 SYDVKM. V shed 6 bases and J 2 bases; nucleotides not matched to a gene: 5. This CDR3 reads CASSTGQGGNQPQHF. Here the CDR3 DNA reads TGTGCCAGCAGCACGGGACAGGGAGGCAATCAGCCCCAGCATTTT.

The chain joins TRBV9 to TRBJ1-1; no definite D call. Germline loops: CDR1 SGDLS, CDR2 YYNGEE. This CDR3 comprises 13 residues. Trimming stripped 4 bases from V and 4 bases from J, with 11 bases between. The CDR3 DNA reads TGTGCCAGCAGCCCCCCGCCCGTCACTGAAGCTTTCTTT. As protein: CASSPPPVTEAFF.

This chain connects TRBV11-2 to TRBJ1-2, with D maybe TRBD1 (5 bases). Trimming cost V 5 bases and J 5 bases, with 24 bases left between them. There are 17 residues in the CDR3. CDR1 SGHAT and CDR2 FQNNGV come from the germline V gene. CDR3 protein: CASSGSFGTSLRYGYTF. CDR3 sequence (DNA): TGTGCCAGCAGCGGGAGCTTTGGGACCAGCTTGCGATATGGCTACACCTTC. Complete variable domain (other parts from reference TRBV11-2 and TRBJ1-2): EAGVAQSPRYKIIEKRQSVAFWCNPISGHATLYWYQQILGQGPKLLIQFQNNGVVDDSQLPKDRFSAERLKGVDSTLKIQPAKLEDSAVYLCASSGSFGTSLRYGYTFGSGTRLTVV.

This clonotype was recorded a few times. The chain couples TRBV7-6 to TRBJ1-4; 7 nucleotides match TRBD1. V lost 1 base, J lost 6 bases, and 5 bases stayed unmatched. The CDR3 loop spans 15 amino acids. Germline lookup yields CDR1 SGHVS and CDR2 FNYEAQ. Written as DNA, the CDR3 is TGTGCCAGCAGCTTAGGGGGACAGATCGATGAAAAACTGTTTTTT. As protein: CASSLGGQIDEKLFF.

Only a few counts were recorded for this clonotype. The rearrangement links TRBV25-1 to TRBJ2-7; TRBD1 agrees at 7 bases. Per the germline V gene, CDR1 is MGHDK and CDR2 is SYGVNS. The ends lost 3 bases at V and 5 bases at J; junction bases unmatched: 10. CDR3 length: 15 residues. CDR3 DNA sequence: TGTGCCAGCAGTGAGGCCGGGACAGCGGACCACGAGCAGTACTTC. Amino acids: CASSEAGTADHEQYF.